These 28 T cell receptor beta chains came from one sample sequenced in a study of cytomegalovirus exposure and HLA in healthy donors. The PCR was carried out with 60 Vbeta primers and 13 Jbeta primers. Data came from immunoSEQ multiplex PCR; TCRdb stores just in-frame clones and leaves some out. The sample records 160,000 or so clones, more than 65% being singletons. Sequencing used PBMCs. The receptor set was obtained from a woman aged 45-65 years in good health and CMV-seronegative.

The chain carries TRBV9 and TRBJ2-7; D is perhaps TRBD1 (6 bases). CDR3 length: 13 residues. Germline-derived CDR1 and CDR2 are SGDLS and YYNGEE. Trimming left V 3 bases short and J 3 bases short, with 10 bases between. CDR3 nucleotides: TGTGCCAGCAGCGAAACAGGGAGCTACGAGCAGTACTTC. Encoded protein: CASSETGSYEQYF.

The chain employs TRBV29-1 and TRBJ1-3; TRBD1 matches at 9 bases. Germline CDR1 is SQVTM and CDR2 is ANQGSEA. Trimming removed 6 bases from V and 2 bases from J; junction bases left unmatched: 5. The CDR3 is 14 residues long. CDR3 coding DNA: TGCAGCGTGACGGGACAGGGCACTGGAAACACCATATATTTT. Translating it yields CSVTGQGTGNTIYF.

This clone was seen a few times. V usage is TRBV25-1 and J usage is TRBJ1-2; D is possibly TRBD1 (5 bases). Germline CDR1 reads MGHDK; CDR2 reads SYGVNS. V was trimmed by 1 base and J by 8 bases, leaving 8 bases between them. This CDR3 contains 12 residues. CDR3 nucleotides: TGTGCCAGCAGTGAATTCGGGGGAGGCTACACCTTC. It specifies CASSEFGGGYTF.

This rearrangement joins TRBV4-1 to TRBJ2-7; the D is unclear. The CDR3 is 13 amino acids. V was clipped by 3 bases and J by 2 bases, with 8 bases between them. Germline CDR1 is MGHRA and CDR2 is YSYEKL. The chain's CDR3 is CASSQVAAYEQYF. The CDR3 DNA is TGCGCCAGCAGCCAGGTGGCCGCCTACGAGCAGTACTTC.

The chain joins TRBV7-2 to TRBJ1-5; D possibly corresponds to TRBD1 (5 bases). V was pared by 5 bases and J by 7 bases, with 18 bases between. The CDR3 runs 15 residues. From germline, CDR1 is SGHTA and CDR2 FQGNSA. The DNA for the CDR3 is TGTGCCAGCAGCGCCGAAGGACAAACCAACCAGCCCCAGCATTTT. Protein product: CASSAEGQTNQPQHF.

The chain combines TRBV28 with TRBJ1-5; a weak D match, TRBD1 (6 bases). Germline V gene lookup returns CDR1 MDHEN and CDR2 SYDVKM. V was clipped by 9 bases and J by 1 base, with 16 bases between them. The CDR3 is 15 residues long. The CDR3 loop reads CASKLQGFSNQPQHF. The CDR3 DNA reads as TGTGCCAGTAAATTACAGGGTTTCAGCAATCAGCCCCAGCATTTT.

In DNA form, the CDR3 reads TGTGCCAGCAAACAGTCCGGGACAGGGTCAGGGGAGCAGTACTTC. This gives the protein CASKQSGTGSGEQYF. The chain has TRBV2 and TRBJ2-7; 9 bases align to TRBD1. Germline lookup yields CDR1 SNHLY and CDR2 FYNNEI. There are 15 residues in the CDR3. V shed 7 bases and J 7 bases; nucleotides not matched to a gene: 14.

V usage is TRBV5-5 and J usage is TRBJ2-7, with TRBD1 identical over 8 bases. This CDR3 has 15 residues. Germline loops: CDR1 SGHKS, CDR2 YYEKEE (reference sequence). With 2 bases clipped from V and 2 bases from J, the junction kept 6 bases outside the gene matches. CDR3 bases: TGTGCCAGCAGCTTTTTTTTACAGGGGGCCTACGAGCAGTACTTC. This sequence encodes CASSFFLQGAYEQYF.

There are a few counts of this clone. This CDR3 reads CASSLAGTGLYGYTF. The DNA of the CDR3 is TGTGCCAGCAGCTTAGCGGGGACAGGGCTCTATGGCTACACCTTC. The chain combines TRBV7-2 with TRBJ1-2; 9 bases fit TRBD1. Germline lookup yields CDR1 SGHTA and CDR2 FQGNSA. With V trimmed by 0 bases and J by 4 bases, 3 bases remained unmatched. The CDR3 has 15 residues. The whole variable domain, remainder taken from reference TRBV7-2 and TRBJ1-2, is GAGVSQSPSNKVTEKGKDVELRCDPISGHTALYWYRQSLGQGLEFLIYFQGNSAPDKSGLPSDRFSAERTGGSVSTLTIQRTQQEDSAVYLCASSLAGTGLYGYTFGSGTRLTVV.

This rearrangement joins TRBV14 to TRBJ1-1, with D possibly being TRBD1 (6 bases). This CDR3 has 14 amino acids. Germline values: CDR1 SGHDN, CDR2 FVKESK. V was pared by 3 bases and J by 4 bases, with 12 bases between. CDR3 residues: CASSQLGGGTEAFF. The CDR3 DNA reads as TGTGCCAGCAGCCAGTTGGGAGGGGGCACTGAAGCTTTCTTT.

The rearrangement joins TRBV4-3 to TRBJ2-1; TRBD1 aligns across 10 bases. Germline V lookup: CDR1 LGHNA, CDR2 YSLEER. The J segment lost 6 bases and the V segment lost 3 bases, leaving 5 bases of the junction unmatched. CDR3 size: 15 residues. CDR3 coding DNA: TGCGCCAGCAGCCAGATATGGACAGGGGGCAATGAGCAGTTCTTC. This encodes CASSQIWTGGNEQFF.

The CDR3 sequence is CASSLSTGGNYGYTF. The CDR3 nucleotides read TGTGCCAGCAGCTTATCGACAGGAGGCAACTATGGCTACACCTTC. V is TRBV5-4 and J is TRBJ1-2, with TRBD1 as a possible D gene (6 bases). The CDR3 is 15 amino acids. Between the trimmed V and J ends, which lost 2 bases and 2 bases, there was a span of 13 bases. Germline CDR1 SGHNT, CDR2 YYREEE (reference sequence).

This clone appeared a few times. The CDR3 here is CASSRNQGNMNTEAFF. For the CDR3, the DNA is TGTGCCAGCAGCCGGAACCAGGGTAACATGAACACTGAAGCTTTCTTT. This rearrangement joins TRBV28 to TRBJ1-1, with D possibly TRBD1 on 5 matching bases. The V and J ends lost 6 bases and 0 bases respectively, with 17 bases between them. CDR3 length equals 16 residues. The germline V gene has CDR1 MDHEN and CDR2 SYDVKM.

V gene TRBV6-1 combines with J gene TRBJ2-3; TRBD1 is a possible D gene (6 bases). The V end lost 5 bases, the J end lost 5 bases, and 11 bases lay between the germline ends. This CDR3 is built from 13 residues. CDR1 and CDR2 (germline): MNHNS, SASEGT. The CDR3 spells CASSHRDEDTQYF. The CDR3 nucleotides read TGTGCCAGCAGTCACAGGGACGAAGATACGCAGTATTTT.

The chain uses TRBV18 and TRBJ1-5; no clear D gene. The V gene's germline CDR1 is KGHSH and CDR2 LQKENI. The CDR3 totals 15 residues. V shed 1 base and J shed 0 bases, with 7 bases lying between them. CDR3 sequence: CASSPLRGSNQPQHF. In DNA, the CDR3 is TGTGCCAGCTCACCACTTCGGGGTAGCAATCAGCCCCAGCATTTT.

The CDR3 nucleotides read TGTGCCACCAAGACAGGGGTGGCTGGGGCCAACGTCCTGACTTTC. Translation gives CATKTGVAGANVLTF. V is TRBV6-4 and J is TRBJ2-6; 8 bases fit TRBD1. The trim removed 10 bases at V and 2 bases at J, leaving 7 bases unmatched. The CDR3 is made up of 15 amino acids. From germline, CDR1 is MRHNA and CDR2 SNTAGT.

CDR3 sequence reads: CASSVDGTYTEAFF. The DNA for the CDR3 is TGTGCCAGCAGCGTAGATGGGACATACACTGAAGCTTTCTTT. This chain connects TRBV9 to TRBJ1-1; TRBD1 might be the D (6 bases). With 0 bases removed from V and 3 bases from J, the gap between germline ends came to 9 bases. Germline V lookup: CDR1 SGDLS, CDR2 YYNGEE. This CDR3 is built from 14 residues. The full variable domain, in which reference TRBV9 and TRBJ1-1 provide the parts outside the CDR3, is DSGVTQTPKHLITATGQRVTLRCSPRSGDLSVYWYQQSLDQGLQFLIQYYNGEERAKGNILERFSAQQFPDLHSELNLSSLELGDSALYFCASSVDGTYTEAFFGQGTRLTVV.

This rearrangement joins TRBV28 to TRBJ1-6; D uncertain. The ends were cut back, 8 bases at V and 8 bases at J, with 13 bases in the middle. Germline V gene data show CDR1 as MDHEN and CDR2 as SYDVKM. The CDR3 totals 13 residues. DNA of the CDR3: TGTGCCAGCTTTAACCATCGGGATTCACCCCTCCACTTT. This translates into CASFNHRDSPLHF.

This clone was seen only once. DNA for the CDR3: TGTGCCAGCAGCAATTATATCGCGGGGAACACTGAAGCTTTCTTT. Amino acids: CASSNYIAGNTEAFF. The V call is TRBV21-1, the J call TRBJ1-1. TRBV21-1 is labeled a pseudogene. The CDR3 has 15 residues.

The chain carries TRBV6-1 and TRBJ2-7; TRBD1 agrees at 8 bases. This CDR3 contains 13 residues. Unmatched junction bases numbered 5, after V lost 7 bases and J lost 3 bases. Germline-derived CDR1 and CDR2 are MNHNS and SASEGT. CDR3 in amino acids: CASKRTGSYEQYF. The DNA for the CDR3 is TGTGCCAGCAAAAGGACAGGGAGCTACGAGCAGTACTTC.

The chain carries TRBV5-1 and TRBJ2-3; D ambiguous. Trimming removed 3 bases at V and 0 bases at J, with 2 bases between. Germline V lookup: CDR1 SGHRS, CDR2 YFSETQ. The CDR3 totals 12 residues. This CDR3 is CASSSSTDTQYF. CDR3 nucleotides: TGCGCCAGCAGCTCTAGCACAGATACGCAGTATTTT.

J is TRBJ2-1 and V is TRBV28, with D possibly matching TRBD1 (6 bases). This CDR3 spans 14 amino acids. Trimming removed 6 bases from V and 10 bases from J, with 19 bases in between. The V gene's germline CDR1 is MDHEN and CDR2 SYDVKM. This chain's CDR3 is CASRAVQGTGEQFF. The CDR3, as DNA: TGTGCCAGCAGGGCAGTACAGGGAACAGGGGAGCAGTTCTTC.

The V gene is TRBV5-1, the J gene TRBJ2-2; 7 nucleotides match TRBD1. V lost 0 bases to trimming and J lost 2 bases; unmatched junction nucleotides: 4. Germline CDR1 is SGHRS and CDR2 is YFSETQ. The CDR3 has 16 amino acids. The CDR3 loop is CASSLVTGTNTGELFF. CDR3 DNA: TGCGCCAGCAGCTTGGTGACAGGGACCAACACCGGGGAGCTGTTTTTT.

Notes on this clone: The sample has other DNA sequences that encode this CDR3 too. V gene TRBV9 combines with J gene TRBJ2-7; TRBD1 agrees at 7 bases. CDR3 length: 13 amino acids. The V segment lost 3 bases and the J segment 2 bases; nucleotides outside the gene matches: 2. Looked up from germline, CDR1 is SGDLS and CDR2 is YYNGEE. This CDR3 is CASSAGTAYEQYF. The CDR3, as DNA: TGTGCCAGCAGCGCTGGGACAGCCTACGAGCAGTACTTC.

The table lists this clone with a few counts. The sample contains more than one DNA sequence encoding this CDR3. The chain combines TRBV18 with TRBJ1-1, with D hard to call. The V and J ends lost 2 bases and 1 base respectively, with 8 bases between them. Germline CDR1 KGHSH, CDR2 LQKENI. This CDR3 spans 14 amino acids. The CDR3 nucleotides read TGTGCCAGCTCACCAAACTCCGGGAACACTGAAGCTTTCTTT. The encoded protein is CASSPNSGNTEAFF.

This clone was detected only a few times. The J gene is TRBJ2-2, the V gene TRBV10-1; D might be TRBD2 (5 bases). The CDR3 loop spans 15 amino acids. Trimming left V 3 bases short and J 3 bases short, with 11 bases between. CDR1 is WNHNN and CDR2 is SYGVQD in the germline V gene (reference sequence). CDR3 nucleotide sequence: TGCGCCAGCAGTGATGGAGGCTTCGACACCGGGGAGCTGTTTTTT. This sequence encodes CASSDGGFDTGELFF.

The V and J genes are TRBV28 and TRBJ1-5; 7 nucleotides align to TRBD1. Germline V CDR1 and CDR2: MDHEN, SYDVKM. CDR3 length: 14 amino acids. Trimming took 5 bases from V and 1 from J; bases not matched to a gene: 2. CDR3 sequence reads: CASSRQGSNQPQHF. CDR3 nucleotide sequence: TGTGCCAGCAGTCGACAGGGAAGCAATCAGCCCCAGCATTTT.

The chain employs TRBV11-3 and TRBJ2-1, with a possible D match to TRBD2 (6 bases). The CDR3 totals 14 residues. In germline, CDR1 is SGHNT, CDR2 YENEEA. V lost 4 bases and J lost 2, with 9 bases in between. The chain's CDR3 is CASSSRGPYNEQFF. CDR3 nucleotides: TGTGCCAGCAGCTCGCGGGGCCCCTACAATGAGCAGTTCTTC. Supplemented by reference TRBV11-3 and TRBJ2-1, the full variable domain reads EAGVVQSPRYKIIEKKQPVAFWCNPISGHNTLYWYLQNLGQGPELLIRYENEEAVDDSQLPKDRFSAERLKGVDSTLKIQPAELGDSAVYLCASSSRGPYNEQFFGPGTRLTVL.